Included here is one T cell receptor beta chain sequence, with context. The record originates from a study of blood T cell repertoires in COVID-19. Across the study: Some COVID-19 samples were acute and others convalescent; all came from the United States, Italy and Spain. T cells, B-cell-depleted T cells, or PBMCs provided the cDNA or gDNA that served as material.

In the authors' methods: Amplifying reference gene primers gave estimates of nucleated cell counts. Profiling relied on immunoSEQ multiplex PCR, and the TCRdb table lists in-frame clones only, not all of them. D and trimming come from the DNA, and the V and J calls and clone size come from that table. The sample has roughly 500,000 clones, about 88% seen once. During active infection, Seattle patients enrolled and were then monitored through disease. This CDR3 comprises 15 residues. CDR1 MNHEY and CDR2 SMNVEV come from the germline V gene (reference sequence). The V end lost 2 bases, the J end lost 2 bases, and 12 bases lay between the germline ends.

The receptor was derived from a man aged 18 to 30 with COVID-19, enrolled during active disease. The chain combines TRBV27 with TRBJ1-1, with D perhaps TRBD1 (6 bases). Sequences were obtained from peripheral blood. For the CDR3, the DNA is TGTGCCAGCAGTTTAGCCGGGACAACAAACACTGAAGCTTTCTTT. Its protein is CASSLAGTTNTEAFF.